This record covers a single TCR beta chain. Its antigen remains unidentified. Time point noted: blood from clinic visit 5 months post-surgery; TSC patient then seizure free. Patients received at least one anti-epileptic drug before surgery. The entry originates in a study of brain T cells in children with intractable seizures. Study-wide results and caveats: Pre-surgery blood may have been undersampled, hiding some clones. Only CDR3 sequence similarity suggested viral specificity, without known HCMV serostatus.

In germline, CDR1 is LNHNV, CDR2 YYDKDF (reference sequence). V dropped 5 bases and J dropped 5; count of bases not matched to a gene: 9. The length of the CDR3 is 15 residues. Profiled with immunoSEQ multiplex PCR; TCRdb holds only in-frame clones, not every one. The table shows about 340,000 clones, with roughly 93% occurring only once. Sequencing was performed on peripheral blood, taken 4 to 6 months after surgery. The genes are TRBV15 and TRBJ2-5, with TRBD1 matching 9 bases. The clonotype originates from a boy under three years old with tuberous sclerosis and intractable seizures. CDR3 in DNA: TGTGCCACCAGCTCGACAGGGGGGTCGGGGGAGACCCAGTACTTC. The encoded protein is CATSSTGGSGETQYF.